This T cell receptor beta chain was identified during a study of blood T cell repertoires in COVID-19. Across the whole study: Both acute and convalescent COVID-19 samples were obtained from the United States, Italy and Spain. PBMCs, B-cell-depleted T cells, or T cells provided the cDNA or gDNA that made up the material.

In the authors' workflow: Amplification with reference gene primers provided the estimates of nucleated cell counts. The repertoire was sequenced with immunoSEQ multiplex PCR; TCRdb's copy has only in-frame clones and lacks some. V and J calls and clone size follow that table, whereas D and trimming were derived from the DNA. The data hold tens of thousands of clones, with 75% to 95% observed a single time. The CDR3 is 14 amino acids. Germline CDR1 SQVTM, CDR2 ANQGSEA. Trimming cost V 6 bases and J 4 bases; bases outside gene matches: 8. V usage is TRBV29-1 and J usage is TRBJ2-1; TRBD1 aligns across 8 bases. The sequence was collected from a human donor with active COVID-19. The donor label of this sample is uncertain. Sequencing used peripheral blood. The CDR3 loop reads CSVAGGSGYNEQFF. CDR3 nucleotides: TGCAGCGTGGCAGGGGGCTCGGGGTACAATGAGCAGTTCTTC.